A selection of T cell receptor beta chains follows, all from one sample in a study of response to subunit inactivated influenza vaccine. TCRdb re-called the RT-PCR reads through MiXCR, storing one row per CDR3 protein. The table has about 780,000 distinct CDR3 sequences, about 18% seen once. This specimen consisted of PBMCs from blood, obtained 5 days after vaccination. All receptors derive from a man aged 50-59 years who received an inactivated influenza vaccine. Both conserved end residues are part of each CDR3. The D gene is left open where the match is weak. The listing skips clone size in some rows; elsewhere it reads once, few, many or a size class.

clone_size	j_call	v_call	d_call	cdr3_nt	cdr3_aa
few	TRBJ2-5	TRBV20-1	TRBD2	TGCAGTGCTGCTTATGGGACTACCCAAGAGACCCAGTACTTC	CSAAYGTTQETQYF
.	TRBJ2-5	TRBV29-1	TRBD1	TGCAGCGTAACAACAGGGGGCGCGGAGACCCAGTACTTC	CSVTTGGAETQYF
few	TRBJ1-5	TRBV7-2	TRBD1	TGTGCCAGCAGAGCCGACAGGGCCAGCAATCAGCCCCAGCATTTT	CASRADRASNQPQHF
few	TRBJ1-1	TRBV5-1	.	TGCGCCAGCAGCTTGGGACAGTTTGTTGAGGCAAAAGCTTTCTTT	CASSLGQFVEAKAFF
.	TRBJ2-3	TRBV20-1	TRBD2	TGCAGTGCTAGGAAGACTAGCGGGAATCCAGATACGCAGTATTTT	CSARKTSGNPDTQYF
many	TRBJ2-7	TRBV20-1	TRBD1	TGCAGTGCGGCAGGGGGTAGCGAGCAGTACTTC	CSAAGGSEQYF
.	TRBJ1-3	TRBV6-5	.	TGTGCCAGCAGTTACATTTTCCCCGGACATTTT	CASSYIFPGHF
few	TRBJ1-2	TRBV28	.	TGTGCCAGCAGTTCACCGGACCCTGGGGCCTATGGCTACACCTTC	CASSSPDPGAYGYTF
.	TRBJ2-5	TRBV15	TRBD2	TGTGCCACCAGCGGATGGACTAGCCGGGAGACCCAGTACTTC	CATSGWTSRETQYF
many	TRBJ2-3	TRBV29-1	.	TGCAGCGTGCCGGTAACTAGCACAGATACGCAGTATTTT	CSVPVTSTDTQYF
many	TRBJ2-6	TRBV20-1	TRBD1	TGCAGTGCTAGAGATCGGGACAGGGTCGGTGGGGCCAACGTCCTGACTTTC	CSARDRDRVGGANVLTF
.	TRBJ2-3	TRBV7-2	TRBD2	TGTGCCAGCAGCTTTCCGGGACTAGTCAACACAGATACGCAGTATTTT	CASSFPGLVNTDTQYF
many	TRBJ1-1	TRBV7-2	.	TGTGCCAGCTGGGGGGGGGTCCGGTACACTGAAGCTTTCTTT	CASWGGVRYTEAFF
few	TRBJ2-3	TRBV6-1	.	TGTGCCAGCAGTGTAAGTCGCACAGATACGCAGTATTTT	CASSVSRTDTQYF
many	TRBJ1-2	TRBV12-3/TRBV12-4	TRBD1	TGTGCCAGCAGTACCGGGACAGGGGGCAGCTATGGCTACACCTTC	CASSTGTGGSYGYTF
.	TRBJ2-3	TRBV29-1	.	TGCAGCGTTGATCAGGTCTGGGCAGATACGCAGTATTTT	CSVDQVWADTQYF
.	TRBJ2-2	TRBV9	.	TGTGCCAGCAGCGTAGGTCAGGAGAACACCGGGGAGCTGTTTTTT	CASSVGQENTGELFF
.	TRBJ2-1	TRBV19	TRBD2	TGTGCCAGTAGTATTAGGTCTAGCGGGAGCAATGAGCAGTTCTTC	CASSIRSSGSNEQFF
once	TRBJ2-2	TRBV5-1	.	TGCGCCAGCTCGGAACAGGGCACCACCGGGGAGCTGTTTTTT	CASSEQGTTGELFF
few	TRBJ2-1	TRBV20-1	.	TGCAGTGCTAACTTCCTCGCGGCGAATGAGCAGTTCTTC	CSANFLAANEQFF
few	TRBJ2-7	TRBV25-1	TRBD2	TGTGCCAGCAGTGAGTTCGGGACTAGTGGAGGCGAGCAGTACTTC	CASSEFGTSGGEQYF
many	TRBJ2-7	TRBV11-2	.	TGTGCCAGCAGCACCGGGACGCTCTACGAGCAGTACTTC	CASSTGTLYEQYF
few	TRBJ1-5	TRBV6-1	.	TGTGCCAGCAGTGAACGCGATTATCAGCCCCAGCATTTT	CASSERDYQPQHF
few	TRBJ1-5	TRBV12-3/TRBV12-4	.	TGTGCCAGCAACCAGGGCCTTACGAATCAGCCCCAGCATTTT	CASNQGLTNQPQHF
.	TRBJ2-7	TRBV20-1	.	TGCAGTGCTAGATCGGGGGTGGACGAGCAGTACTTC	CSARSGVDEQYF
.	TRBJ2-2	TRBV7-2	.	TGTGCCAGCAGCCCGGAACCCTTGACCGGGGAGCTGTTTTTT	CASSPEPLTGELFF